This entry lists 25 T cell receptor beta chains sequenced from one sample in a study of cytomegalovirus exposure and HLA in healthy donors. Produced via immunoSEQ multiplex PCR; TCRdb's table is partial and in-frame only. Of about 47,000 clones listed, around 90% are singletons. Sequenced sample: PBMCs. These receptors were taken from a man younger than 35 in good health and CMV-seronegative.

The V and J genes are TRBV5-4 and TRBJ2-7; TRBD1 agrees at 9 bases. From germline, CDR1 is SGHNT and CDR2 YYREEE (reference sequence). There are 13 residues in the CDR3. V shed 10 bases and J 3 bases; nucleotides not matched to a gene: 8. CDR3 coding DNA: TGTGCCGGTAGCACGGGACAGGGCTACGAGCAGTACTTC. It encodes CAGSTGQGYEQYF.

The rearrangement uses TRBV14 and TRBJ2-1; D is possibly TRBD1 (6 bases). This CDR3 has 13 residues. V was shortened by 0 bases and J by 15 bases, with 15 bases between the two germline ends. CDR1 and CDR2 (germline): SGHDN, FVKESK. CDR3 sequence (DNA): TGTGCCAGCAGCCAAGATTGGGGCAGCAGGGGGTTCTTC. Its translation is CASSQDWGSRGFF.

The chain links TRBV4-2 to TRBJ2-5; 8 nucleotides match TRBD2. V was pared by 0 bases and J by 1 base, with 4 bases of the junction left unmatched. From germline, CDR1 is LGHNA and CDR2 YNFKEQ. This CDR3 comprises 16 residues. CDR3 coding DNA: TGTGCCAGCAGCCAAGAAAACGGGGGGGCCCAAGAGACCCAGTACTTC. Translation gives CASSQENGGAQETQYF.

This chain connects TRBV19 to TRBJ1-1, with D tentatively TRBD1 (6 bases). The V gene lost 0 bases and the J gene lost 1 base, with 12 bases spanning the gap. The germline V gene has CDR1 LNHDA and CDR2 SQIVND (reference sequence). This CDR3 has 16 amino acids. This chain's CDR3 is CASSIDLQGPNTEAFF. The CDR3 DNA follows: TGTGCCAGTAGTATAGACCTACAGGGACCGAACACTGAAGCTTTCTTT.

V gene TRBV7-6 combines with J gene TRBJ2-7, with 10 bases matching TRBD2. Germline-derived CDR1 and CDR2 are SGHVS and FNYEAQ. The V segment lost 6 bases and the J segment 1 base; nucleotides outside the gene matches: 12. This CDR3 has 17 amino acids. Here the CDR3 reads CASSLGPSGGGSYEQYF. The CDR3 DNA sequence: TGTGCCAGCAGTCTAGGGCCTAGCGGGGGAGGGTCCTACGAGCAGTACTTC.

The gene calls are TRBV5-5 and TRBJ1-5, with 7 bases fitting TRBD1. CDR3 length equals 14 residues. With V trimmed by 4 bases and J by 5 bases, 6 bases remained unmatched. Germline assignment: CDR1 SGHKS and CDR2 YYEKEE (reference sequence). The CDR3 reads CASSQGVRDQPQHF. The CDR3, as DNA: TGTGCCAGCAGCCAGGGGGTGCGGGATCAGCCCCAGCATTTT.

The chain combines TRBV5-6 with TRBJ2-2, with D uncertain. This CDR3 comprises 13 residues. Germline CDR1 reads SGHDT; CDR2 reads YYEEEE. Trimming removed 2 bases from V and 6 bases from J, with 8 bases in between. The CDR3 DNA reads TGTGCCAGCAGCTTCGGGTTCCCCGGGGAGCTGTTTTTT. This sequence encodes CASSFGFPGELFF.

This sequence joins TRBV28 and TRBJ2-3; the D gene is possibly TRBD1 (6 bases). CDR1 MDHEN and CDR2 SYDVKM come from the germline V gene. The CDR3 is made up of 17 amino acids. Trimming cost V 0 bases and J 4 bases, with 17 bases left between them. The CDR3 protein is CASSLWSQGMNPDTQYF. CDR3 DNA: TGTGCCAGCAGTTTATGGTCACAGGGAATGAACCCAGATACGCAGTATTTT.

The CDR3 coding sequence is TGCAGCGTTGAAGGTCCTATAGGGACAGGGGGTGACAAACTGTTTTTT. The encoded protein is CSVEGPIGTGGDKLFF. The chain recombines TRBV29-1 with TRBJ1-4, with 11 bases fitting TRBD1. Germline V lookup: CDR1 SQVTM, CDR2 ANQGSEA. Losses at the gene ends were 1 base for V and 11 bases for J; bases not matched to a gene: 12. The length of the CDR3 is 16 residues.

This rearrangement joins TRBV6-5 to TRBJ1-1, with 8 bases fitting TRBD1. The length of the CDR3 is 14 residues. V lost 2 bases to trimming and J lost 6 bases; unmatched junction nucleotides: 5. Germline lookup yields CDR1 MNHEY and CDR2 SVGAGI. CDR3 in DNA: TGTGCCAGCAGTTACCAACGGACAGGGTCTGAAGCTTTCTTT. It translates to CASSYQRTGSEAFF.

The gene calls are TRBV7-9 and TRBJ1-5, with 8 bases aligning to TRBD1. Germline V gene data show CDR1 as SEHNR and CDR2 as FQNEAQ (reference sequence). With V trimmed by 5 bases and J by 6 bases, 6 bases remained unmatched. CDR3 length: 14 residues. CDR3 protein: CASSLDRAGQPQHF. The CDR3 nucleotides are TGTGCCAGCAGCCTGGACAGGGCCGGTCAGCCCCAGCATTTT.

The genes are TRBV6-4 and TRBJ2-7; the match to TRBD2 covers 7 bases. Germline V CDR1 and CDR2: MRHNA, SNTAGT. The CDR3 loop spans 17 amino acids. V shed 2 bases, J shed 2 bases, and the junction held 12 bases outside the gene matches. The CDR3 reads CASSDRGPGLEAYEQYF. DNA of the CDR3: TGTGCCAGCAGTGACCGAGGCCCTGGACTAGAAGCCTACGAGCAGTACTTC.

The chain links TRBV23-1 to TRBJ2-1; 13 nucleotides match TRBD2. TRBV23-1 is treated as an ORF (open reading frame) with a function not yet certain. CDR3 length: 16 amino acids. Trimming took 0 bases from V and 6 from J; bases not matched to a gene: 2. The CDR3 here is CASSQSGLAGVNEQFF. Written as DNA, the CDR3 is TGCGCCAGCAGTCAATCCGGACTAGCGGGGGTCAATGAGCAGTTCTTC.

The chain couples TRBV7-5 to TRBJ2-1; the D call TRBD1 from the table was never checked on the DNA. TRBV7-5 has pseudogene status. There are 16 residues in the CDR3. The CDR3 loop reads CARSGKDQGRYNEQFF. CDR3 nucleotide sequence: TGTGCCAGAAGCGGTAAGGATCAGGGAAGGTACAATGAGCAGTTCTTC.

The chain couples TRBV6-5 to TRBJ1-1, with 7 positions matching TRBD1. Trimming removed 5 bases from V and 11 bases from J; junction bases left unmatched: 5. This CDR3 is built from 11 residues. Germline assignment: CDR1 MNHEY and CDR2 SVGAGI. The chain's CDR3 is CASSDRVLAFF. The CDR3 DNA reads as TGTGCCAGCAGTGACAGGGTTCTGGCTTTCTTT.

The chain recombines TRBV9 with TRBJ2-3; 11 bases map to TRBD2. The V gene end was trimmed by 0 bases and the J gene end by 3 bases; junction bases not matched to a gene: 0. CDR1 is SGDLS, CDR2 YYNGEE, per germline. There are 15 residues in the CDR3. Written as DNA, the CDR3 is TGTGCCAGCAGCGTAGCTAGCGGGAGGACAGATACGCAGTATTTT. Protein product: CASSVASGRTDTQYF.

The V gene is TRBV28, the J gene TRBJ1-3; D gene uncertain. This CDR3 is built from 15 residues. Germline CDR1 and CDR2: MDHEN and SYDVKM. Trimming left V 5 bases short and J 2 bases short, with 13 bases between. The CDR3 loop reads CASSTLWEPGNTIYF. The CDR3 region has the DNA TGTGCCAGCAGTACACTTTGGGAGCCTGGAAACACCATATATTTT.

Remarks on this clone: The DNA is left out, because the CDR3 cannot be placed on it with certainty; the CDR3 is given as TCRdb lists it. J is TRBJ2-1 and V is TRBV25-1; TRBD2 was called by the table and not checked on the DNA. The V gene's germline CDR1 is MGHDK and CDR2 SYGVNS. The CDR3 numbers 15 amino acids, ends counted. The CDR3 loop reads CASSSSRESYNEQFF.

The chain joins TRBV18 to TRBJ2-5; D possibly corresponds to TRBD1 (6 bases). Germline values: CDR1 KGHSH, CDR2 LQKENI. Trimming took off 3 bases at V and 5 bases at J, with 16 bases between the two ends. The CDR3 covers 15 residues. For the CDR3, the DNA is TGTGCCAGCTCACCGCGTACAGGGAATGAGGAGACCCAGTACTTC. Translated: CASSPRTGNEETQYF.

The chain carries TRBV5-6 and TRBJ2-3, with D unclear. V was clipped by 4 bases and J by 3 bases, with 9 bases between them. The length of the CDR3 is 13 residues. Germline loops: CDR1 SGHDT, CDR2 YYEEEE. CDR3 sequence: CASSAARTDTQYF. Written as DNA, the CDR3 is TGTGCCAGCAGCGCGGCTAGGACAGATACGCAGTATTTT.

The gene calls are TRBV7-3 and TRBJ2-3, with 9 bases matching TRBD2. Looked up from germline, CDR1 is SGHTA and CDR2 is FQGTGA. The CDR3 runs 18 residues. J gave up 2 bases and V 0 bases, and 9 bases lay outside the gene matches. This CDR3 is CASSLTAAGGPNTDTQYF. Here the CDR3 DNA reads TGTGCCAGCAGCTTAACGGCTGCGGGGGGGCCTAACACAGATACGCAGTATTTT.

The chain has TRBV28 and TRBJ2-7; possible D gene TRBD2, 6 bases. Germline V lookup: CDR1 MDHEN, CDR2 SYDVKM. The CDR3 is 16 amino acids. Trimming took 4 bases from V and 0 from J, leaving 16 bases between them. CDR3: CASSSPAGPSSYEQYF. In nucleotides, the CDR3 is TGTGCCAGCAGTTCCCCGGCGGGGCCCAGCTCCTACGAGCAGTACTTC.

V gene TRBV5-6 combines with J gene TRBJ2-6, with D unresolved. The V end lost 2 bases, the J end lost 3 bases, and 6 bases lay between the germline ends. CDR1 and CDR2 (germline): SGHDT, YYEEEE. There are 14 residues in the CDR3. As DNA, the CDR3 is TGTGCCAGCAGCTTCACACGTGGGGCCAACGTCCTGACTTTC. This encodes CASSFTRGANVLTF.

The genes are TRBV4-1 and TRBJ2-1; TRBD1 agrees at 9 bases. V lost 2 bases and J lost 9; bases outside the gene matches: 11. The CDR3 runs 16 residues. CDR1 is MGHRA, CDR2 YSYEKL, per germline. The CDR3 sequence is CASSQRDREFSGEQFF. For the CDR3, the DNA is TGCGCCAGCAGCCAACGGGACAGGGAGTTTTCGGGTGAGCAGTTCTTC.

This clone is a singleton in its sample. The chain joins TRBV6-5 to TRBJ2-1; 9 nucleotides match TRBD2. This CDR3 spans 14 amino acids. Germline CDR1 MNHEY, CDR2 SVGAGI. V shed 5 bases, J shed 7 bases, and the junction held 6 bases outside the gene matches. For the CDR3, the DNA is TGTGCCAGCAGTGGGGGACTAGCTTATAATGAGCAGTTCTTC. Amino acid sequence: CASSGGLAYNEQFF.